What follows are 30 T cell receptor beta chains derived from one specimen sequenced in a study of prognosis after radiotherapy for stage I lung cancer. By two-round multiplex PCR, the TCR beta CDR3 was amplified from genomic DNA. First-round PCR used primers specific to each TRBV and TRBJ gene. TCRdb itself ran the multiplex PCR reads through MiXCR, one entry per CDR3 protein. The sample lists approximately 25,000 distinct CDR3 sequences; 46% were seen once. Material: PBMCs, obtained before or after stereotactic body radiation therapy (not recorded which). The receptors derive from a donor aged 50 or older with non-small cell lung cancer.

The rearrangement joins TRBV29-1 to TRBJ2-3, with D perhaps TRBD1 (5 bases). Trimming stripped 0 bases from V and 5 bases from J, with 9 bases between. CDR3 length: 13 amino acids. Germline-derived CDR1 and CDR2 are SQVTM and ANQGSEA. This chain's CDR3 is CSVEDRRVDTQYF. The CDR3 DNA is TGCAGCGTTGAAGATCGCAGGGTAGATACGCAGTATTTT.

This clonotype was counted many times. This chain links TRBV6-4 with TRBJ1-1, with a tentative D call TRBD1 (5 bases). This CDR3 has 14 amino acids. Germline V gene sequence: CDR1 MRHNA, CDR2 SNTAGT. Trimming cost V 6 bases and J 1 base, with 12 bases left between them. The CDR3 coding sequence is TGTGCCAGCAGCCCCTTCGGGGCGAACACTGAAGCTTTCTTT. Its protein product is CASSPFGANTEAFF.

This sequence joins TRBV28 and TRBJ1-1; D is possibly TRBD1 (5 bases). V shed 8 bases and J shed 8 bases, with 21 bases lying between them. CDR3 size: 14 residues. CDR1 and CDR2 (germline): MDHEN, SYDVKM. The CDR3 loop reads CASDSYDSVPEAFF. The CDR3 DNA reads as TGTGCCAGCGACTCATACGACAGTGTCCCAGAAGCTTTCTTT.

For this clonotype: One end of the junction fails to match germline, which may point to a read error. The V call is TRBV5-4, the J call TRBJ2-7; 7 bases fit TRBD2. The CDR3 totals 16 residues. Germline lookup yields CDR1 SGHNT and CDR2 YYREEE (reference sequence). CDR3 nucleotide sequence: TGTGCCAGCAGCGGGGGTAGCGGGTTTGCCGTCTACGATCAGTACTTC. It specifies CASSGGSGFAVYDQYF.

As concerns this clonotype: A much larger clonotype is one base distant, so this may be a read error. The gene calls are TRBV27 and TRBJ1-5; D is undetermined. Germline V gene sequence: CDR1 MNHEY, CDR2 SMNVEV (reference sequence). The CDR3 is 14 residues long. The chain's CDR3 is CSSGLSRSNQPQHF. The CDR3 DNA reads TGTTCCAGCGGTTTATCGAGGAGCAATCAGCCCCAGCATTTT.

This clonotype was picked up a small number of times. The J gene is TRBJ2-3, the V gene TRBV4-3, with 8 bases aligning to TRBD2. CDR1 is LGHNA, CDR2 YSLEER, per germline. The CDR3 has 15 residues. Trimming removed 2 bases from V and 4 bases from J; junction bases left unmatched: 5. CDR3 DNA sequence: TGCGCCAGCAGCCAATCGGGAGGGAGCGCAGATACGCAGTATTTT. It is translated as CASSQSGGSADTQYF.

The chain uses TRBV6-4 and TRBJ2-7; TRBD2 aligns across 7 bases. V lost 6 bases to trimming and J lost 3 bases; unmatched junction nucleotides: 11. There are 15 residues in the CDR3. Germline CDR1 is MRHNA and CDR2 is SNTAGT. DNA for the CDR3: TGTGCCAGCAGCGGGGGTCTAGCGGCGTTCTACGAGCAGTACTTC. Translated: CASSGGLAAFYEQYF.

In regard to this clonotype: Just one base apart from a much larger clone, this may be a read error. The rearrangement links TRBV4-1 to TRBJ2-5; the match to TRBD1 covers 10 bases. This CDR3 has 17 residues. Germline CDR1 reads MGHRA; CDR2 reads YSYEKL. Trimming at V came to 1 base and at J to 5 bases, leaving 10 bases not matched to a gene. CDR3 in DNA: TGCGCCAGCAGCCAAGGCCGGGACAGGGGTCATCAGGAGACCCAGTACTTC. It translates to CASSQGRDRGHQETQYF.

This clonotype has at least ten counts. The chain couples TRBV11-3 to TRBJ1-1; no firm D call. The CDR3 runs to 11 residues. Trimming removed 8 bases from V and 6 bases from J, with 10 bases in between. CDR1 is SGHNT and CDR2 is YENEEA in the germline V gene. The CDR3 nucleotides read TGTGCCAGCGGGGTTGCCGCTGAAGCTTTCTTT. Encoded protein: CASGVAAEAFF.

The V and J genes are TRBV7-9 and TRBJ2-1, with 11 positions matching TRBD2. CDR3 length: 17 amino acids. Germline trimming cut 1 base from V and 0 bases from J; bases unmatched to any gene: 2. CDR1 is SEHNR and CDR2 is FQNEAQ in the germline V gene (reference sequence). Written as DNA, the CDR3 is TGTGCCAGCAGCTTAGTACTAGCGGGGGTCTCCTACAATGAGCAGTTCTTC. This codes for CASSLVLAGVSYNEQFF.

This sequence joins TRBV6-1 and TRBJ2-7; no clear D. CDR1 is MNHNS and CDR2 is SASEGT in the germline V gene. The CDR3 extends over 14 amino acids. V lost 6 bases and J 3 bases, leaving 15 bases between the germline ends. CDR3 sequence reads: CASSRAGVRYEQYF. Here the CDR3 DNA reads TGTGCCAGCAGCCGCGCAGGTGTACGCTACGAGCAGTACTTC.

About this clonotype itself: A read error is possible here, since a much larger clone lies one base away. The chain has TRBV9 and TRBJ1-1; TRBD1 matches at 7 bases. CDR3 length: 12 residues. V was clipped by 0 bases and J by 13 bases; unmatched bases: 6. The germline V gene has CDR1 SGDLS and CDR2 YYNGEE. CDR3 sequence: CASSVAGQKDFF. The CDR3 nucleotides are TGTGCCAGCAGCGTAGCGGGACAGAAAGATTTCTTT.

This clonotype was seen a few times. A clone one base away is much larger, so this may be a read error. The CDR3 sequence is CASNQDLGSEQLF. In DNA, the CDR3 is TGTGCCAGCAACCAGGACCTAGGGAGCGAGCAGCTCTTC. The chain is built from TRBV2 and TRBJ2-1; maybe TRBD2 (5 bases). Looked up from germline, CDR1 is SNHLY and CDR2 is FYNNEI. This CDR3 is 13 amino acids long.

The chain combines TRBV27 with TRBJ2-1; perhaps TRBD2 as D (6 bases). With 8 bases removed from V and 3 bases from J, the gap between germline ends came to 11 bases. The CDR3 contains 13 residues. Germline CDR1 reads MNHEY; CDR2 reads SMNVEV (reference sequence). The CDR3 spells CASGTGDYNEQFF. CDR3 nucleotides: TGTGCCAGCGGGACTGGAGACTACAATGAGCAGTTCTTC.

The genes are TRBV5-1 and TRBJ2-1; D tentatively fits TRBD1 or TRBD2 (5 bases each). Germline CDR1 SGHRS, CDR2 YFSETQ. The CDR3 loop spans 16 amino acids. Trimming left V 4 bases short and J 4 bases short, with 18 bases between. DNA for the CDR3: TGCGCCAGCAGCAGAGGGGTGGGCTTAGTATACAATGAGCAGTTCTTC. This sequence encodes CASSRGVGLVYNEQFF.

The rearrangement links TRBV15 to TRBJ1-5; weak D call: TRBD1 (5 bases). The CDR3 runs 16 residues. Germline V CDR1 and CDR2: LNHNV, YYDKDF (reference sequence). Trimming pared 0 bases from V and 6 bases from J, leaving 15 bases between. In DNA form, the CDR3 reads TGTGCCACCAGCAGAGAACTCGGAGGGGTCGGTCAGCCCCAGCATTTT. Translated, it gives CATSRELGGVGQPQHF.

Details on this clonotype: A much larger clonotype is one base distant, so this may be a read error. In this CDR3 the conserved last residue, phenylalanine or tryptophan, is missing, so a read error is likely. V is TRBV9 and J is TRBJ2-3, with 7 bases that match TRBD1. V trimming: 9 bases; J trimming: 2 bases; junction bases outside the gene matches: 9. This CDR3 is built from 14 residues. CDR1 SGDLS and CDR2 YYNGEE come from the germline V gene. The CDR3 nucleotides are TGTGCCATCAACGGACAGGACAACACAGATACGCAGTATTTG. Translated: CAINGQDNTDTQYL.

This clonotype was counted many times. The gene calls are TRBV10-3 and TRBJ2-7; D might be TRBD1 (7 bases). In germline, CDR1 is ENHRY, CDR2 SYGVKD. V lost 5 bases to trimming and J lost 0 bases, with 14 bases between them. The CDR3 sequence is 15 residues long. CDR3 residues: CAISQGGAPSYEQYF. The CDR3, as DNA: TGTGCCATCAGTCAGGGGGGCGCCCCCTCCTACGAGCAGTACTTC.

This clonotype was recorded many times. The chain has TRBV7-6 and TRBJ2-1, with D uncertain. V was clipped by 2 bases and J by 5 bases, with 7 bases between them. Germline loops: CDR1 SGHVS, CDR2 FNYEAQ. This CDR3 region has 13 residues. CDR3 sequence reads: CASSLSRNNEQFF. DNA for the CDR3: TGTGCCAGCAGCTTATCCAGGAACAATGAGCAGTTCTTC. Using reference TRBV7-6 and TRBJ2-1 for the parts outside the CDR3, the full variable domain is GAGVSQSPRYKVTKRGQDVALRCDPISGHVSLYWYRQALGQGPEFLTYFNYEAQQDKSGLPNDRFSAERPEGSISTLTIQRTEQRDSAMYRCASSLSRNNEQFFGPGTRLTVL.

The gene calls are TRBV30 and TRBJ2-7; D gene ambiguous. Trimming took 1 base from V and 4 from J, leaving 14 bases between them. The germline CDR1 and CDR2 sequences are GTSNPN and SVGIG (reference sequence). The CDR3 consists of 14 residues. This CDR3 is CAWSGPPASYEQYF. The CDR3, as DNA: TGTGCCTGGAGTGGACCCCCGGCCTCATACGAGCAGTACTTC.

This clonotype has ten or more counts. J is TRBJ1-1 and V is TRBV2; no definite D call. The CDR3 covers 14 residues. Trimming pared 5 bases from V and 0 bases from J, leaving 10 bases between. Germline values: CDR1 SNHLY, CDR2 FYNNEI. In DNA, the CDR3 is TGTGCCAGCAGTACAACAGTTATGAACACTGAAGCTTTCTTT. Translated: CASSTTVMNTEAFF.

By share, this clonotype counts as large (0.1 to 1%). This rearrangement joins TRBV28 to TRBJ1-6; 9 nucleotides agree with TRBD1. The J segment lost 5 bases and the V segment lost 5 bases, leaving 10 bases of the junction unmatched. CDR3 length equals 17 residues. Germline V gene sequence: CDR1 MDHEN, CDR2 SYDVKM. As DNA, the CDR3 is TGTGCCAGCAGTGACTCGGGACAGGGTTTCCATAATTCACCCCTCCACTTT. This translates into CASSDSGQGFHNSPLHF.

This clonotype is medium-sized within its sample. The rearrangement uses TRBV6-1 and TRBJ2-7; perhaps TRBD2 as D (6 bases). CDR3 length: 14 residues. Germline V gives CDR1 MNHNS, CDR2 SASEGT. Trimming removed 7 bases from V and 2 bases from J, with 15 bases in between. This chain's CDR3 is CASTEFGGPYEQYF. For the CDR3, the DNA is TGTGCCAGCACCGAATTCGGGGGTCCCTACGAGCAGTACTTC.

This clonotype was counted ten times or more. CDR3 nucleotides: TGTGCCAGCAGCGTCCGAGACACGGTGAGAGCAGATACGCAGTATTTT. It codes for CASSVRDTVRADTQYF. V gene TRBV9 combines with J gene TRBJ2-3; no clear D gene. V lost 2 bases, J lost 4 bases, and 17 bases lay in between. The length of the CDR3 is 16 residues. Germline V CDR1 and CDR2: SGDLS, YYNGEE. Using reference TRBV9 and TRBJ2-3 for the parts outside the CDR3, the full variable domain is DSGVTQTPKHLITATGQRVTLRCSPRSGDLSVYWYQQSLDQGLQFLIQYYNGEERAKGNILERFSAQQFPDLHSELNLSSLELGDSALYFCASSVRDTVRADTQYFGPGTRLTVL.

Ten or more counts support this clonotype. The gene calls are TRBV6-2 or TRBV6-3 and TRBJ2-7; a possible D gene is TRBD2 (6 bases). V was cut by 6 bases and J by 1 base, with 13 bases left in between. The CDR3 sequence is 14 residues long. Germline CDR1 MNHEY, CDR2 SVGEGT. The CDR3 bases are TGTGCCAGCAGCGATCCGGGACTTTCCTACGAGCAGTACTTC. It is translated as CASSDPGLSYEQYF.

Ten or more counts support this clonotype. This may be a read error, as it is one base from a much larger clone. The rearrangement links TRBV6-1 to TRBJ2-3; D gene unclear. In germline, CDR1 is MNHNS, CDR2 SASEGT. The CDR3 sequence is 14 residues long. Trimming removed 8 bases at V and 0 bases at J, with 12 bases between. The CDR3: CASGETKSTDTQYF. In DNA form, the CDR3 reads TGTGCCAGCGGAGAGACCAAGAGCACAGATACGCAGTATTTT.

This clonotype was counted at least ten times. This chain connects TRBV24-1 to TRBJ2-3; D gene unclear. The CDR3 covers 15 residues. From germline, CDR1 is KGHDR and CDR2 SFDVKD. The germline V and J ends were trimmed by 4 bases and 0 bases, with 10 bases remaining between them. CDR3 in DNA: TGTGCCACCAGTGAGGGCTGGTCTAGCACAGATACGCAGTATTTT. Translating gives CATSEGWSSTDTQYF.

The chain is built from TRBV5-8 and TRBJ2-6; no firm D call. Germline CDR1 SGHTS, CDR2 YDEGEE. Trimming cost V 10 bases and J 0 bases, with 20 bases left between them. This CDR3 has 17 amino acids. The CDR3 sequence: CAPILGFRLSGANVLTF. CDR3 bases: TGTGCCCCCATCTTAGGCTTCCGACTCTCTGGGGCCAACGTCCTGACTTTC.

This clonotype is labeled as medium-sized. The genes are TRBV19 and TRBJ2-1; weak D call: TRBD2 (7 bases). The ends were cut back, 9 bases at V and 4 bases at J, with 19 bases in the middle. Germline V gene data show CDR1 as LNHDA and CDR2 as SQIVND (reference sequence). The CDR3 runs to 15 residues. CDR3 bases: TGTGCCAGCCGTCCTGAGGGGGGGGCATACAATGAGCAGTTCTTC. It translates to CASRPEGGAYNEQFF.

The table lists this clonotype with many counts. V and J are TRBV18 and TRBJ1-6; D is unresolved. Germline lookup yields CDR1 KGHSH and CDR2 LQKENI. The V and J ends lost 0 bases and 6 bases respectively, with 3 bases between them. The CDR3 extends over 13 amino acids. CDR3 sequence reads: CASSPPSNSPLHF. Written as DNA, the CDR3 is TGTGCCAGCTCACCACCGAGTAATTCACCCCTCCACTTT. Using reference TRBV18 and TRBJ1-6 for the parts outside the CDR3, the full variable domain is NAGVMQNPRHLVRRRGQEARLRCSPMKGHSHVYWYRQLPEEGLKFMVYLQKENIIDESGMPKERFSAEFPKEGPSILRIQQVVRGDSAAYFCASSPPSNSPLHFGNGTRLTVT.